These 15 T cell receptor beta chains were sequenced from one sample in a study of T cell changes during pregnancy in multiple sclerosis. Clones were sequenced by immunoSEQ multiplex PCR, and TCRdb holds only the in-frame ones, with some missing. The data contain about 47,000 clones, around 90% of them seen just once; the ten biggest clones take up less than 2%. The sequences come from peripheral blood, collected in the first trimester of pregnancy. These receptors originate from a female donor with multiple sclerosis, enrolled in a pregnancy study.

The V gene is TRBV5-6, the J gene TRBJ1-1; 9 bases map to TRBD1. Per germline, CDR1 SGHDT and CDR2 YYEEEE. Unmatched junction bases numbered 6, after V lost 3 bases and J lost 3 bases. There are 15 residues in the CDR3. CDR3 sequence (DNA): TGTGCCAGCAGCTCCGGGACAGGGCTTTACACTGAAGCTTTCTTT. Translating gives CASSSGTGLYTEAFF.

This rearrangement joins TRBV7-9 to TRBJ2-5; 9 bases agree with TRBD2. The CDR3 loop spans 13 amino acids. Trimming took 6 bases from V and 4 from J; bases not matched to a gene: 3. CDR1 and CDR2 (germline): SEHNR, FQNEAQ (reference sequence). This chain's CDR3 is CASSERGVETQYF. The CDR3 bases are TGTGCCAGCAGTGAGCGGGGGGTAGAGACCCAGTACTTC. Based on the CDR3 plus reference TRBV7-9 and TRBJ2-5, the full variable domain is DTGVSQNPRHKITKRGQNVTFRCDPISEHNRLYWYRQTLGQGPEFLTYFQNEAQLEKSRLLSDRFSAERPKGSFSTLEIQRTEQGDSAMYLCASSERGVETQYFGPGTRLLVL.

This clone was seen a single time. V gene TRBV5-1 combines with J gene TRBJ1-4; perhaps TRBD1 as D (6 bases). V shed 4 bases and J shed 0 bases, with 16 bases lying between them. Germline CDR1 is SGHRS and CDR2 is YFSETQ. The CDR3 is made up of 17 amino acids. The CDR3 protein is CASSPVLGATTNEKLFF. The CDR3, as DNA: TGCGCCAGCAGCCCTGTACTGGGGGCAACAACTAATGAAAAACTGTTTTTT.

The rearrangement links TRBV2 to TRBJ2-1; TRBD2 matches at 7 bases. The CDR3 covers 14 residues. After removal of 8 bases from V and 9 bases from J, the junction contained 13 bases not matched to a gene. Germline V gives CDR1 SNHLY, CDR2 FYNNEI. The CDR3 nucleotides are TGTGCCAGCGTTGTCGAGGCGGGGGAAAGTGAGCAGTTCTTC. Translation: CASVVEAGESEQFF.

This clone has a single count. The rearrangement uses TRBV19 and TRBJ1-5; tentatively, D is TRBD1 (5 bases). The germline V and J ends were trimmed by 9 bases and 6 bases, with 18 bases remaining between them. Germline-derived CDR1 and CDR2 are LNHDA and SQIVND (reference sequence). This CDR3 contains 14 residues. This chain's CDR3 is CASQRWQGVQPQHF. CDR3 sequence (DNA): TGTGCCAGCCAAAGGTGGCAGGGCGTTCAGCCCCAGCATTTT. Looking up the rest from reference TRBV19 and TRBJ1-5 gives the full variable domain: DGGITQSPKYLFRKEGQNVTLSCEQNLNHDAMYWYRQDPGQGLRLIYYSQIVNDFQKGDIAEGYSVSREKKESFPLTVTSAQKNPTAFYLCASQRWQGVQPQHFGDGTRLSIL.

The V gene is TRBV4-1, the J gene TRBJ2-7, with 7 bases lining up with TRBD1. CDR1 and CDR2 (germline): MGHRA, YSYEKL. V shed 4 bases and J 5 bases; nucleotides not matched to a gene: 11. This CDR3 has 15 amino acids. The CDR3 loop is CASSPSQGRGDEQYF. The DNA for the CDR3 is TGCGCCAGCAGCCCTTCACAGGGGCGAGGGGACGAGCAGTACTTC.

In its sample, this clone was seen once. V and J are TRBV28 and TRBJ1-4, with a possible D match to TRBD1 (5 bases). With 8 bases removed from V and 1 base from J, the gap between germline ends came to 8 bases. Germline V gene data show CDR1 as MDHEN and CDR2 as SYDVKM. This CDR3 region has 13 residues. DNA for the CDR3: TGTGCCAGCCTTGACAGAACTAATGAAAAACTGTTTTTT. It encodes CASLDRTNEKLFF.

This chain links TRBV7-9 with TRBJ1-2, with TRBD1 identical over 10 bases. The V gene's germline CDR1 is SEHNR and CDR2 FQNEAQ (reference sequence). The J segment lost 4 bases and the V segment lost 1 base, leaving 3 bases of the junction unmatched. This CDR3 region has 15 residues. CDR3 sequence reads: CASSLGQGAIYGYTF. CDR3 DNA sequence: TGTGCCAGCAGCTTAGGACAGGGGGCCATCTATGGCTACACCTTC.

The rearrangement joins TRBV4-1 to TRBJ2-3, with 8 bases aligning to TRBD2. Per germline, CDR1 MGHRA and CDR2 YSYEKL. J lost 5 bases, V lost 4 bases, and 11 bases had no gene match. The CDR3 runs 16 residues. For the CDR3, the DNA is TGCGCCAGCAGCCCCCGGGACCGGGGGGGCCAAGATACGCAGTATTTT. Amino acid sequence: CASSPRDRGGQDTQYF.

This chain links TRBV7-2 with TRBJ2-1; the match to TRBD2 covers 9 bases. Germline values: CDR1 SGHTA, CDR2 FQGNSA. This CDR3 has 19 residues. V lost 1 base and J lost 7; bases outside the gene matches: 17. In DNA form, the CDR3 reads TGTGCCAGCAGCTTAGTCGGAGGGGGTAGCGGGGGCCGGGCGAATGAGCAGTTCTTC. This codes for CASSLVGGGSGGRANEQFF.

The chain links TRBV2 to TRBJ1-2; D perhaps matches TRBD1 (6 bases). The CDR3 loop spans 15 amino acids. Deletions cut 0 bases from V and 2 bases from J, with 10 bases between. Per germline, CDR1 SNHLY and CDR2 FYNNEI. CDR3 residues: CASSEAPTGNYGYTF. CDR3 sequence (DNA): TGTGCCAGCAGTGAAGCCCCGACAGGAAACTATGGCTACACCTTC.

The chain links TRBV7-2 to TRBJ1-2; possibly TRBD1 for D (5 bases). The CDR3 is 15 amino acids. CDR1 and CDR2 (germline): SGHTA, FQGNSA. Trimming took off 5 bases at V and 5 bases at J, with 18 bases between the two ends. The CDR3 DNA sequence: TGTGCCAGCAGCCAGATTGGGGGGAGTACGTATGGCTACACCTTC. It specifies CASSQIGGSTYGYTF.

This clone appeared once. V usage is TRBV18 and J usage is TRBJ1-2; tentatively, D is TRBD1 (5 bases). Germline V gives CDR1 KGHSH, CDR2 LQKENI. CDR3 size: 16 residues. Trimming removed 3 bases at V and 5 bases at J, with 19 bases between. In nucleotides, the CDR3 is TGTGCCAGCTCACCGGGGCAAAGTGGGCTCGCGTATGGCTACACCTTC. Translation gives CASSPGQSGLAYGYTF.

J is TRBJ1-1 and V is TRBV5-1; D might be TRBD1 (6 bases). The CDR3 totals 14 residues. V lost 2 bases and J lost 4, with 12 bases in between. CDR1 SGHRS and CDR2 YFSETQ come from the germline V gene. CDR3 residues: CASSFQGYGTEAFF. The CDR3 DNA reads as TGCGCCAGCAGCTTTCAGGGGTATGGCACTGAAGCTTTCTTT.

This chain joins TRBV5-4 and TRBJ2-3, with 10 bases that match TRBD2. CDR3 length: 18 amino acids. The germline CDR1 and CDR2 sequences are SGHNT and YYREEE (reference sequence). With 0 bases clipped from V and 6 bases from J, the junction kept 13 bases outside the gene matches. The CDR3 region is CASSLGSLAGAYVDTQYF. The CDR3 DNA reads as TGTGCCAGCAGCTTGGGGTCCCTAGCGGGGGCCTATGTGGATACGCAGTATTTT.